This paragraph covers one TCR beta chain sequence. There is no known antigen for this receptor. No quality values exist for individual bases; no much larger clone is one base distant. All donors were healthy Caucasians. The twin cohort consisted of three pairs of female monozygotic twins, all aged 18 to 29 years. Positive isolation kits from Invitrogen were used to isolate CD4+ and CD8+ T cell populations. The sample originates from a study of identical twins (TCRdb year 2016). Study-level background: To test whether fetal clonotypes persist, this study deep-sequenced TCR alpha and beta repertoires from monozygotic twins, from unrelated adults of various ages, and from cord blood. To rule out contamination, the twin experiments were replicated at different times with different library preparation protocols. Broad study findings and their caveats: A weaker excess of twin sharing was found in beta out-of-frame sequences because the signal-to-noise ratio was lowered by fewer shared sequences. In monozygotic twins, recombination models systematically underestimated out-of-frame TCR alpha sharing, but the models matched the sharing seen between unrelated individuals. Fewer insertions were carried by abundant cord blood beta clonotypes, a similar but weaker trend appeared in young adult naive repertoires, and no such trend appeared in memory repertoires. Invariant T cells such as MAIT and iNKT could partly confound zero-insertion analyses, though diverse VJ usage argued against this for most clonotypes. Because the same donors could not be followed over many years, conclusions were based on cross-sectional statistical analysis. Compared with coincidental sharing between unrelated individuals, out-of-frame TCR alpha sequences shared between twins had an excess of sequences with low generation probability.

To prepare the library, 5' RACE was applied. Sequencing took place on an Illumina HiSeq 2000. Template switching added a universal primer binding site, and the final cDNA carried a unique molecular identifier that allowed TCR cDNA molecules to be counted accurately. First-strand cDNA for TCR alpha and beta chains was synthesized from specific primers in the conserved constant-segment region. To control for contamination, every cDNA library carried two barcodes: a SMART-Mk sample barcode plus Illumina barcodes. TruSeq adapter sequences, together with Illumina sample barcodes, were added in two successive PCR steps. Sequencing of the TCR alpha and beta cDNA libraries was done on the Illumina HiSeq platform using custom primers. Processing in the source paper ran as follows. MiGEC processed the raw reads to extract unique molecular identifiers, while MiXCR was used to determine the CDR3 positions. Recombination models were inferred per individual with the repgenHMM and IGoR tools using an EM algorithm. Shared clonotypes were analyzed with the tcR package in R, and sharing was normalized by the product of cloneset sizes. To study raw recombination free of thymic and clonal selection effects, out-of-frame nonproductive sequences were analyzed. The public sequencing data were trimmed at Q25 with fastp and processed into clonotypes with MiXCR by TCRdb, which kept only in-frame beta chains. Merged by CDR3 protein, the rows form single entries marked with the most common genes and DNA. The V and J calls were determined by TCRdb, not by the authors. The sample profile shows about 530,000 distinct CDR3 sequences; 20% to 25% of them were found once. The ten most abundant clones make up about 0.5% of the sample.

CDR1 and CDR2, per the germline V gene, are SGHDN and FVKESK. V is clipped by 1 base and J by 13 bases, and the sequence between their germline boundaries is 11 bases long. Including the terminal cysteine and phenylalanine, the CDR3 comprises 13 residues. Only the CDR3 part of the read is kept: 39 bases, read in frame from the first base. In addition, the sample was reused for a study of yellow fever vaccine responses in identical twins. As noted in the second study: The T cell response to vaccination in identical twins was reported by the authors to appear partly convergent and partly personalized. In the study, vaccine-responding T cell clones were precisely tracked in identical twins.

Source material: CD4+ T cells sorted from blood. Recombination linked TRBV14 to TRBJ1-6, with TRBD1 as a weak D call on 5 bases. This receptor was identified in a woman aged 18-29 years in good health. The DNA reads as follows: TGTGCCAGCAGCCAAGGCAGGGCCCAGCCCCTCCACTTT. Translated, this gives CASSQGRAQPLHF.